The rows below give T cell receptor beta chains drawn from one sample of a study of cytomegalovirus exposure and HLA in healthy donors. Libraries were prepared by immunoSEQ multiplex PCR; TCRdb keeps only in-frame clonotypes and omits some of them. The sample includes 55,000 to 70,000 clones, roughly 74% of them seen just once. Sequenced material: PBMCs. These receptors originate from a woman aged 55 to 70 in good health and CMV-seropositive. CDR3s include the opening cysteine and the closing phenylalanine or tryptophan. The order of the fields is D gene, V gene, J gene, clone size, CDR3 DNA, CDR3 protein. The D gene is left open where the match is weak. Expanded clones are given a class, and other clones once, few, many or no size at all.

>NA|TRBV29-1|TRBJ1-2|NA
TGCAGCGTTGAGGGGCAGAACTATGGCTACACCTTC
CSVEGQNYGYTF
>NA|TRBV7-9|TRBJ1-4|NA
TGTGCCAGCACCTCCCGAGGAGGCGCGCCTCCTGAAAAACTGTTTTTT
CASTSRGGAPPEKLFF
>TRBD2|TRBV6-1|TRBJ2-1|NA
TGTGCCAGCACCGAAGGGAGCGGGGGGGTCGATGAGCAGTTCTTC
CASTEGSGGVDEQFF
>NA|TRBV19|TRBJ2-1|NA
TGTGCCAGTAGTATCGGGACGGGGAGGAATGAGCAGTTCTTC
CASSIGTGRNEQFF
>NA|TRBV4-1|TRBJ2-7|NA
TGCGCCAGCAGCCATTGGACAACCTACGAGCAGTACTTC
CASSHWTTYEQYF
>TRBD2|TRBV19|TRBJ2-1|NA
TGTGCCAGTAAAAGCGGGGGGGCCTCAGAGCAGTTCTTC
CASKSGGASEQFF
>TRBD2|TRBV6-1|TRBJ2-5|NA
TGTGCCAGCAGTGGGCGACTAGCGGGACAAGAGACCCAGTACTTC
CASSGRLAGQETQYF
>TRBD1|TRBV19|TRBJ1-2|NA
TGTGCCAGTAGTGAATACAGGGGGCTAAGCTATGGCTACACCTTC
CASSEYRGLSYGYTF
>TRBD2|TRBV13|TRBJ2-7|NA
TGTGCCAGCAGCTTAGGCGTGGGGACTAGCGGCTACGAGCAGTACTTC
CASSLGVGTSGYEQYF
>TRBD2|TRBV10-3|TRBJ2-5|NA
TGTGCCATCAGCGGACTAGCGGGGGGCAGACAAGAGACCCAGTACTTC
CAISGLAGGRQETQYF
>TRBD2|TRBV29-1|TRBJ2-2|NA
TGCAGCGTTGGGCCGGGGGGTGGCGGGGAGCTGTTTTTT
CSVGPGGGGELFF
>NA|TRBV5-4|TRBJ1-1|once
TGTGCCAGCAGCTTGGACAGGGAGTACGGCACTGAAGCTTTCTTT
CASSLDREYGTEAFF
>NA|TRBV27|TRBJ1-1|once
TGTGCCAGCAGTTTCAGCGTTAACACTGAAGCTTTCTTT
CASSFSVNTEAFF
>NA|TRBV5-1|TRBJ2-1|NA
TGCGCCAGCAGCCCCCTGGGGCTGCCCAATGAGCAGTTCTTC
CASSPLGLPNEQFF
>TRBD1|TRBV27|TRBJ1-4|few
TGTGCCAGCAGTTGGGCAGGGACAGGGGGTGAAAAACTGTTTTTT
CASSWAGTGGEKLFF
>NA|TRBV15|TRBJ1-1|NA
TGTGCCACCAGCTCCCCGGGGGACTGGAACACTGAAGCTTTCTTT
CATSSPGDWNTEAFF
>TRBD1|TRBV27|TRBJ1-1|large
TGTGCCAGCAAACTGACAGGGGGCCTGAACACTGAAGCTTTCTTT
CASKLTGGLNTEAFF
>NA|TRBV5-1|TRBJ2-5|NA
TGCGCCAGCAGCTTGGAGGTGGGAGGTCGGGGTGAGACCCAGTACTTC
CASSLEVGGRGETQYF
>NA|TRBV27|TRBJ1-4|NA
TGTGCCAGCAGCCCGCGTGTCGCGACAGGTGATGAAAAACTGTTTTTT
CASSPRVATGDEKLFF
>NA|TRBV4-2|TRBJ1-5|NA
TGTGCCAGCAGCCAAGTAATCGGGCAGCCCCAGCATTTT
CASSQVIGQPQHF
>TRBD1|TRBV6-1|TRBJ1-2|few
TGTGCCACCACCCTTCGACAGGGCGGCGGCTACACCTTC
CATTLRQGGGYTF
>NA|TRBV6-6|TRBJ1-1|NA
TGTGCCAGCACCCAGGCCCACAACACTGAAGCTTTCTTT
CASTQAHNTEAFF
>TRBD2|TRBV7-6|TRBJ2-7|NA
TGTGCCAGCAGCGACGGGTTAGCGGGGGGCTACGAGCAGTACTTC
CASSDGLAGGYEQYF
>TRBD1|TRBV30|TRBJ2-1|NA
TGTGCCTGGGAACGACAGGGCCGGCAGTTCTTC
CAWERQGRQFF
>NA|TRBV27|TRBJ2-1|few
TGTGCCAGCAGTCCTACGGACAATGAGCAGTTCTTC
CASSPTDNEQFF
>NA|TRBV5-6|TRBJ2-6|NA
TGTGCCAGCAGTTCAACAGGCTTTGGGGCCAACGTCCTGACTTTC
CASSSTGFGANVLTF
>NA|TRBV30|TRBJ1-4|NA
TGTGCCTGGTCCCGGGACACCGACGGCCCGAAACTGTTTTTT
CAWSRDTDGPKLFF
>TRBD1|TRBV9|TRBJ1-6|NA
TGTGCCAGCAGCTCGGGACAGGGGAGCTCCTATAATTCACCCCTCCACTTT
CASSSGQGSSYNSPLHF
>NA|TRBV15|TRBJ2-1|NA
TGTGCCACCAGCAGGGACCCTCGGGGGGAGCAGTTCTTC
CATSRDPRGEQFF
>TRBD2|TRBV7-2|TRBJ2-1|NA
TGTGCCAGCAGCCTTCTTAGCGGGAGGTCTGAGCAGTTCTTC
CASSLLSGRSEQFF
>NA|TRBV19|TRBJ1-5|NA
TGTGCCAGTAGTATAGATTTCCAGGGCGATCAGCCCCAGCATTTT
CASSIDFQGDQPQHF
>TRBD1|TRBV9|TRBJ1-4|NA
TGTGCCAGCAGCGTTGGGGGACAGGGGGCTGGAAAACTGTTTTTT
CASSVGGQGAGKLFF
>TRBD1|TRBV4-1|TRBJ2-7|few
TGCGCCAGCAGCCAAGATCCCCCAGGGGGCAACACCTACGAGCAGTACTTC
CASSQDPPGGNTYEQYF
>TRBD1|TRBV5-1|TRBJ2-1|NA
TGCGCCAGCAGCTTGGGGGGGACAGGGGGAGGGAATGAGCAGTTCTTC
CASSLGGTGGGNEQFF
>NA|TRBV4-1|TRBJ2-3|NA
TGCGCCAGCAGCCAAGAACCCGGGGGCAGGGGGTCAGATACGCAGTATTTT
CASSQEPGGRGSDTQYF
>TRBD2|TRBV30|TRBJ2-5|NA
TGTGCCTGGAGTTTGGGACTAGCGTATCAAGAGACCCAGTACTTC
CAWSLGLAYQETQYF
>TRBD1|TRBV2|TRBJ1-2|NA
TGTGCCAGCACCCGACAGGGGAATGGCTACACCTTC
CASTRQGNGYTF
>TRBD2|TRBV7-2|TRBJ2-3|NA
TGTGCCAGCAGCTTTAGCGGGGGGGACACAGATACGCAGTATTTT
CASSFSGGDTDTQYF
>NA|TRBV18|TRBJ2-3|NA
TGTGCCAGCTCACTACACCATAGCACAGATACGCAGTATTTT
CASSLHHSTDTQYF
>TRBD1|TRBV11-3|TRBJ2-6|NA
TGTGCCAGCACGGGACAGGGGAACTCTGGGGCCAACGTCCTGACTTTC
CASTGQGNSGANVLTF
>TRBD1|TRBV6-4|TRBJ1-1|NA
TGTGCCAGAGGACAGGGGGCTGAAGCTTTCTTT
CARGQGAEAFF
>TRBD2|TRBV30|TRBJ2-3|NA
TGTGCCTGGAGTGTACACGGGGGGGGCACAGATACGCAGTATTTT
CAWSVHGGGTDTQYF
>TRBD1|TRBV5-8|TRBJ1-4|once
TGTGCCAGCAGCTCGGGACAGAGGGTCGTGGAAAAACTGTTTTTT
CASSSGQRVVEKLFF
>TRBD1|TRBV5-1|TRBJ2-3|NA
TGCGCCAGCAGCAGGGGACAGAGAACCACAGATACGCAGTATTTT
CASSRGQRTTDTQYF
>TRBD2|TRBV5-5|TRBJ2-1|NA
TGTGCCAGCAGCTTTAGCGGGGCTCACAATGAGCAGTTCTTC
CASSFSGAHNEQFF
>NA|TRBV2|TRBJ1-1|NA
TGTGCCAGCAGTTTCGGAGGGACTGAAGCTTTCTTT
CASSFGGTEAFF
>NA|TRBV10-3|TRBJ1-2|NA
TGTGCCATCACCGGGGACGAGGGAGGCTATGGCTACACCTTC
CAITGDEGGYGYTF
>NA|TRBV29-1|TRBJ2-1|NA
TGCAGCGTTCACTTTTCCTACAATGAGCAGTTCTTC
CSVHFSYNEQFF
>NA|TRBV10-3|TRBJ2-1|NA
TGTGCCATCAGTGAGAATTACAGGGAAGGGGCCATTGAGCAGTTCTTC
CAISENYREGAIEQFF
>NA|TRBV6-6|TRBJ1-2|NA
TGTGCCAGCAGCCAACAGGGTGTCTATGGCTACACCTTC
CASSQQGVYGYTF
>TRBD1|TRBV5-4|TRBJ1-1|NA
TGTGCCAGCAGCTTGGGAGCAGGGGGCAACACTGAAGCTTTCTTT
CASSLGAGGNTEAFF